What follows describes a single TCR beta chain. Its antigen is as yet unknown. TCRdb's table, derived via immunoSEQ multiplex PCR, lists solely in-frame clones and lacks some. The sample contains roughly 120,000 clones, roughly 88% of which appear only once. This sample stems from a study of cytomegalovirus exposure and HLA in healthy donors. Findings and limits, study-wide: Rarity marked most TCR sequences, yet some public TCRs occurred in many donors.

In germline, CDR1 is GTSNPN, CDR2 SVGIG (reference sequence). The V end was cut by 4 bases, the J end by 7 bases, with 13 bases between. The CDR3 spans 12 residues. Separation from the roughly 680-subject first cohort characterized the roughly 130-subject validation cohort, to which the donors belonged. The material sequenced was PBMCs. The chain joins TRBV30 to TRBJ1-2, with a tentative D call TRBD1 (5 bases). The TCR originated in a man aged 18 to 29 in good health and CMV-seronegative. This CDR3 is CAWTTRGGGYTF. CDR3 nucleotides: TGTGCCTGGACCACGAGGGGAGGTGGCTACACCTTC.